The 19 T cell receptor beta chains reported below all come from one sample, sequenced in a study of human T cells and chemical hapten exposure. The time point denotes: pre-sensitization, week 0. Treatment specified: therapeutic diphenylcyclopropenone sensitization with weekly scalp DPC. TCRdb re-called the RACE reads through MiXCR, storing one row per CDR3 protein. The table has more than 300,000 distinct CDR3 sequences, approximately 5.1% seen once. Source: whole blood, taken in connection with sensitization to the hapten diphenylcyclopropenone (DPC). These receptors were obtained from a woman between 45 and 65 years old with alopecia areata. Some clones in this sample may be carry-over from other donors' samples.

This clonotype was found a few times. The chain uses TRBV5-6 and TRBJ1-5; TRBD1 might be the D (5 bases). The CDR3 consists of 14 residues. Germline lookup yields CDR1 SGHDT and CDR2 YYEEEE. V was cut by 0 bases and J by 3 bases, with 7 bases left in between. As DNA, the CDR3 is TGTGCCAGCAGCTTGGGACAGTACAATCAGCCCCAGCATTTT. Translating gives CASSLGQYNQPQHF.

This clonotype has only a few counts. The chain combines TRBV24-1 with TRBJ1-3; unclear D gene. Germline V gene sequence: CDR1 KGHDR, CDR2 SFDVKD. The CDR3 spans 17 residues. Trimming took 3 bases from V and 0 from J, leaving 14 bases between them. DNA for the CDR3: TGTGCCACCAGTGATCCGACGGGCCGCCCCTCTGGAAACACCATATATTTT. It translates to CATSDPTGRPSGNTIYF.

At least ten counts were recorded for this clonotype. The chain links TRBV14 to TRBJ2-7; D uncertain. V was cut by 5 bases and J by 3 bases, with 8 bases left in between. Germline V gene sequence: CDR1 SGHDN, CDR2 FVKESK. The CDR3 is 12 residues long. This CDR3 is CASSSVRYEQYF. The CDR3 nucleotides read TGTGCCAGCAGCTCCGTCCGCTACGAGCAGTACTTC.

This clonotype has more than one count but fewer than ten. The chain combines TRBV20-1 with TRBJ1-2; perhaps TRBD1 as D (5 bases). From germline, CDR1 is DFQATT and CDR2 SNEGSKA (reference sequence). The CDR3 sequence is 12 residues long. The ends were cut back, 8 bases at V and 1 base at J, with 11 bases in the middle. The CDR3 sequence: CSPGTGNYGYTF. The CDR3 nucleotides read TGCAGTCCAGGGACGGGTAACTATGGCTACACCTTC.

The chain combines TRBV5-4 with TRBJ2-5; 9 bases fit TRBD2. Trimming removed 3 bases from V and 13 bases from J; junction bases left unmatched: 16. The CDR3 is 15 amino acids. Germline V gene lookup returns CDR1 SGHNT and CDR2 YYREEE (reference sequence). The CDR3 DNA sequence: TGTGCCAGCAGCTCCCCTGAGATAGCGGGGGCTCTGAGGTACTTC. Translation gives CASSSPEIAGALRYF.

The V call is TRBV5-1, the J call TRBJ1-3, with a weak D call TRBD1 (6 bases). CDR1 is SGHRS and CDR2 is YFSETQ in the germline V gene. There are 12 residues in the CDR3. Trimming removed 10 bases at V and 2 bases at J, with 10 bases between. Here the CDR3 reads CASWDTGNTIYF. The CDR3 coding sequence is TGCGCCTCCTGGGACACTGGAAACACCATATATTTT.

This clonotype was seen only a few times. The chain joins TRBV7-6 to TRBJ2-3; 7 bases align to TRBD1. V lost 1 base and J lost 2; bases outside the gene matches: 9. Germline V CDR1 and CDR2: SGHVS, FNYEAQ. The CDR3 is 17 amino acids. The CDR3 DNA sequence: TGTGCCAGCAGCTTAGGAGGGGGTGACAGGGACACAGATACGCAGTATTTT. Its translation: CASSLGGGDRDTDTQYF.

The rearrangement links TRBV20-1 to TRBJ1-2; no clear D. Germline V gene lookup returns CDR1 DFQATT and CDR2 SNEGSKA (reference sequence). The CDR3 has 15 amino acids. Trimming cost V 1 base and J 4 bases, with 16 bases left between them. The CDR3 loop is CSARVIEAPIYGYTF. In nucleotides, the CDR3 is TGCAGTGCTAGAGTTATAGAGGCACCAATCTATGGCTACACCTTC.

The table lists this clonotype with many counts. The gene calls are TRBV12-3 or TRBV12-4 and TRBJ1-4, with 7 bases identical to TRBD1. The CDR3 totals 14 residues. Trimming removed 6 bases from V and 8 bases from J; junction bases left unmatched: 9. CDR3 region: CASSLTGPIEKLFF. DNA for the CDR3: TGTGCCAGCAGCTTGACAGGGCCTATCGAAAAACTGTTTTTT.

The J gene is TRBJ1-1, the V gene TRBV5-1; TRBD1 agrees at 7 bases. Germline assignment: CDR1 SGHRS and CDR2 YFSETQ. CDR3 length equals 17 residues. Trimming at V came to 0 bases and at J to 3 bases, leaving 11 bases not matched to a gene. The CDR3 loop reads CASSLASSWQGDTEAFF. DNA of the CDR3: TGCGCCAGCAGCTTGGCCTCAAGTTGGCAGGGGGACACTGAAGCTTTCTTT.

This chain uses TRBV6-6 with TRBJ2-3; D gene uncertain. The CDR3 loop spans 17 amino acids. The ends were cut back, 1 base at V and 2 bases at J, with 16 bases in the middle. Germline-derived CDR1 and CDR2 are MNHNY and SVGAGI (reference sequence). CDR3 residues: CASSYWVPGPITDTQYF. In nucleotides, the CDR3 is TGTGCCAGCAGTTACTGGGTACCGGGCCCTATCACAGATACGCAGTATTTT.

The CDR3: CASSPDTLYYGYTF. The CDR3 coding sequence is TGCGCCAGCAGCCCCGACACATTATACTATGGCTACACCTTC. The chain has TRBV5-1 and TRBJ1-2, with no clear D. CDR3 length: 14 residues. CDR1 and CDR2 from the germline V gene are SGHRS and YFSETQ. Trimming took 4 bases from V and 3 from J, leaving 13 bases between them.

There are many counts of this clonotype. The V gene is TRBV6-5, the J gene TRBJ2-7, with 12 bases matching TRBD2. CDR3 size: 16 residues. The ends lost 4 bases at V and 5 bases at J; junction bases unmatched: 9. Germline V gives CDR1 MNHEY, CDR2 SVGAGI. The CDR3 sequence: CASSSTSGSGEDEQYF. The CDR3 DNA is TGTGCCAGCAGTTCGACTAGCGGGAGTGGAGAAGACGAGCAGTACTTC.

This clonotype was counted many times. The chain employs TRBV15 and TRBJ2-3; D gene uncertain. Per germline, CDR1 LNHNV and CDR2 YYDKDF (reference sequence). V was pared by 0 bases and J by 4 bases, with 8 bases between. This CDR3 has 14 amino acids. CDR3 sequence (DNA): TGTGCCACCAGCAGAGATCGGGCTGCAGATACGCAGTATTTT. Translation gives CATSRDRAADTQYF.

This clonotype appeared many times. The chain recombines TRBV15 with TRBJ2-7; D may be TRBD1 (5 bases). V lost 0 bases to trimming and J lost 4 bases, with 13 bases between them. This CDR3 has 15 residues. Looked up from germline, CDR1 is LNHNV and CDR2 is YYDKDF (reference sequence). CDR3 sequence (DNA): TGTGCCACCAGCAGAGATCAAGACAGCTTTTACGAGCAGTACTTC. It encodes CATSRDQDSFYEQYF.

This clonotype occurred a few times. The chain carries TRBV4-1 and TRBJ1-2; D perhaps matches TRBD1 (5 bases). V lost 1 base to trimming and J lost 2 bases, with 14 bases between them. The germline gives CDR1 MGHRA, CDR2 YSYEKL. The CDR3 totals 16 residues. CDR3 region: CASSQVTVALNYGYTF. The DNA for the CDR3 is TGCGCCAGCAGCCAAGTGACAGTGGCGCTAAACTATGGCTACACCTTC.

This clonotype was observed at least ten times. The chain is built from TRBV10-3 and TRBJ2-2; D possibly corresponds to TRBD2 (6 bases). The V end was cut by 4 bases, the J end by 3 bases, with 15 bases between. From germline, CDR1 is ENHRY and CDR2 SYGVKD. The CDR3 length is 16 residues. CDR3 region: CAISGTRDSHTGELFF. The CDR3 bases are TGTGCCATCAGTGGAACTCGGGACTCACACACCGGGGAGCTGTTTTTT.

The table lists this clonotype with many counts. The gene calls are TRBV7-8 and TRBJ2-5; TRBD2 aligns across 11 bases. V shed 0 bases and J 6 bases; nucleotides not matched to a gene: 9. The CDR3 is 17 amino acids. Per germline, CDR1 SGHVS and CDR2 FQNEAQ. The CDR3 loop reads CASSLAGVAGGPQTQYF. The CDR3 region has the DNA TGTGCCAGCAGCTTAGCTGGGGTAGCGGGGGGGCCCCAGACCCAGTACTTC.

A few counts support this clonotype. The chain is built from TRBV12-3 or TRBV12-4 and TRBJ2-6; D is ambiguous. The CDR3 loop spans 11 amino acids. Trimming took 1 base from V and 13 from J, leaving 5 bases between them. The CDR3 nucleotides read TGTGCCAGCAGTTTAGGAGTGGTCCTGACTTTC. Amino acids: CASSLGVVLTF.